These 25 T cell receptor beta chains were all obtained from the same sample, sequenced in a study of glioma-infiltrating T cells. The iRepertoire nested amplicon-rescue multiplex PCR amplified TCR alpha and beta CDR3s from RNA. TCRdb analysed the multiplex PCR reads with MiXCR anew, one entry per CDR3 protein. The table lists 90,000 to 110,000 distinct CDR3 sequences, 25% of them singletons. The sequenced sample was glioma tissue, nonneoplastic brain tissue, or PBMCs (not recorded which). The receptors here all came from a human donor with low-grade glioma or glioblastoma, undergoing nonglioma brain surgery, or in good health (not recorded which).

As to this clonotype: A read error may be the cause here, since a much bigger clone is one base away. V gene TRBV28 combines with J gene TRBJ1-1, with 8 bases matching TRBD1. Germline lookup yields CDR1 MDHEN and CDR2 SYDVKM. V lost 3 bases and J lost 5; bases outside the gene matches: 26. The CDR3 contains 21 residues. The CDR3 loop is CASSFSPVPADRAGGRTEAFF. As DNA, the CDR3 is TGTGCCAGCAGTTTTTCTCCCGTACCAGCGGACAGGGCAGGAGGACGGACTGAAGCTTTCTTT.

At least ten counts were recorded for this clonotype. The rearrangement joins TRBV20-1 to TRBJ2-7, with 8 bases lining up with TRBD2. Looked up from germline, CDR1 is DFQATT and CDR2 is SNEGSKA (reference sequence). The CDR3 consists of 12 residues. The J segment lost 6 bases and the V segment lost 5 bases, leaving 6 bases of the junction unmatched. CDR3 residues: CSAAAGDGEQYF. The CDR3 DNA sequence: TGCAGTGCTGCAGCGGGAGACGGCGAGCAGTACTTC.

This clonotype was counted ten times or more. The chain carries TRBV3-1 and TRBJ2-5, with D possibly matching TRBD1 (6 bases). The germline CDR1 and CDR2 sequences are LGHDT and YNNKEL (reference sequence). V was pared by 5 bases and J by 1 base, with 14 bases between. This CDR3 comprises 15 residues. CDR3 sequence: CASSSRGQSQETQYF. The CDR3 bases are TGTGCCAGCAGCTCCCGGGGACAATCCCAAGAGACCCAGTACTTC.

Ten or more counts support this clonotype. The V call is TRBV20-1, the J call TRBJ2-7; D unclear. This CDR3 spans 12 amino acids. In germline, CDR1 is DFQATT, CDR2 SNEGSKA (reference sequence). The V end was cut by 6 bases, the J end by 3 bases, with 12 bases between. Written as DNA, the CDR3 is TGCAGTGCCCCGAGCCCGGGCTACGAGCAGTACTTC. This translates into CSAPSPGYEQYF.

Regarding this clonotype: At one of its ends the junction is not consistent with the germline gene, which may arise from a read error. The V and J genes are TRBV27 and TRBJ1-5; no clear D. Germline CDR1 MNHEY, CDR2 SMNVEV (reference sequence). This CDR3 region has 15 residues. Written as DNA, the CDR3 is TGTGCCAGTGGCCCGACAAAGGATAGCAATCAGCCCCATCATTTT. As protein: CASGPTKDSNQPHHF.

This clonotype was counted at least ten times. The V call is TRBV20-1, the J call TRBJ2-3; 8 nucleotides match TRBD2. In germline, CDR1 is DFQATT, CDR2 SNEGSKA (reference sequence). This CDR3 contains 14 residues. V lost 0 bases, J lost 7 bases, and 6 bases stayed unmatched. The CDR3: CSARDRRGANTQYF. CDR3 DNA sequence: TGCAGTGCTAGAGATAGGCGGGGGGCGAATACGCAGTATTTT.

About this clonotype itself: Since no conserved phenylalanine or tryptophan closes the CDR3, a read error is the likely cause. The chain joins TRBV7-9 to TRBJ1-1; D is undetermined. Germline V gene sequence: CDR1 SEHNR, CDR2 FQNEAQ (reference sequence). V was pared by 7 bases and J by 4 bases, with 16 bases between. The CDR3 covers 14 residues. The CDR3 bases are TGTGCCAGCACCCCCCCCTTCAGGCTCACTGAAGCTTTCTTA. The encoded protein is CASTPPFRLTEAFL.

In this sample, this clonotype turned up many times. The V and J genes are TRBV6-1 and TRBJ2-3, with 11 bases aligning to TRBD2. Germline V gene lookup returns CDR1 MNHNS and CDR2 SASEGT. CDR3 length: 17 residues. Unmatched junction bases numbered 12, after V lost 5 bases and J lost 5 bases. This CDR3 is CASSSWLAGGGKDTQYF. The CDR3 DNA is TGTGCCAGCAGTTCTTGGCTAGCGGGGGGCGGGAAAGATACGCAGTATTTT.

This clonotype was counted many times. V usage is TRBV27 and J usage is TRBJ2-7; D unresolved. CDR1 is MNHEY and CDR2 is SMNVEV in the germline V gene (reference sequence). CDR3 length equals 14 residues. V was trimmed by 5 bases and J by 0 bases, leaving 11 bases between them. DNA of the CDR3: TGTGCCAGCAGTCAAACTACCCTCTCCTACGAGCAGTACTTC. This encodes CASSQTTLSYEQYF.

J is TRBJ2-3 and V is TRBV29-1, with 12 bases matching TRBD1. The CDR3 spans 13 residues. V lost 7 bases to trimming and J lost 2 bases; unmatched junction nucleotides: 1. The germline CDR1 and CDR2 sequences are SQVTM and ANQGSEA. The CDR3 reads CSAGQGATDTQYF. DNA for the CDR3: TGCAGCGCGGGACAGGGGGCCACAGATACGCAGTATTTT.

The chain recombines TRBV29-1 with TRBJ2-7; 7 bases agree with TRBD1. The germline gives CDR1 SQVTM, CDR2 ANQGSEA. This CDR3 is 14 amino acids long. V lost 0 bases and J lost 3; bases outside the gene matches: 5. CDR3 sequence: CSVEDPRQGYEQYF. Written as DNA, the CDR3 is TGCAGCGTTGAAGATCCCAGACAGGGCTACGAGCAGTACTTC.

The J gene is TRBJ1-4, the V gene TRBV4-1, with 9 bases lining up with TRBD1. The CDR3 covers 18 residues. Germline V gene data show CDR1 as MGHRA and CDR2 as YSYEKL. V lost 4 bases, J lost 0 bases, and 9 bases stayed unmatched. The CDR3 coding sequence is TGCGCCAGCAGCCGTCTAGGACAGGGGATGACAACTAATGAAAAACTGTTTTTT. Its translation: CASSRLGQGMTTNEKLFF.

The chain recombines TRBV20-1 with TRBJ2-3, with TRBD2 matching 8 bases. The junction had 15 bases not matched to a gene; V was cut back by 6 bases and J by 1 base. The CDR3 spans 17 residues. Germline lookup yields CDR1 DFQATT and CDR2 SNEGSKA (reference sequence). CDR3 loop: CSASSYIGRAGTDTQYF. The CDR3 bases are TGCAGTGCCAGCAGTTACATCGGGAGGGCCGGCACAGATACGCAGTATTTT.

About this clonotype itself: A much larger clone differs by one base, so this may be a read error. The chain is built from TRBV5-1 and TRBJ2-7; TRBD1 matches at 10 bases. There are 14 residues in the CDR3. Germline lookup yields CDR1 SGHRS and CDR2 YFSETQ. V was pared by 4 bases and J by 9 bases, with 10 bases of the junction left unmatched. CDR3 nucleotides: TGCGCCAGCAGCCCGGGGACAGGGGAAGACGTGCAGTACTTC. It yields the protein CASSPGTGEDVQYF.

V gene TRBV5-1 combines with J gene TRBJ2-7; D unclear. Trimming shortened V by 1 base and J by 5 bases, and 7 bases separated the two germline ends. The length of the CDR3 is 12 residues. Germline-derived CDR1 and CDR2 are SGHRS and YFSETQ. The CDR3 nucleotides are TGCGCCAGCAGCTTGATGGGGAACGAGCAGTACTTC. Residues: CASSLMGNEQYF.

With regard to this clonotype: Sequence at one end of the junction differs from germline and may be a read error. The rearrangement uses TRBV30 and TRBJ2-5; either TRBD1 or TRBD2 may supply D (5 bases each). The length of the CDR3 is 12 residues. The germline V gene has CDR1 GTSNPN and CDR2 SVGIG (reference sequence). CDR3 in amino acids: CAWNSLFGTKYF. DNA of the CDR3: TGTGCCTGGAACAGCTTATTTGGGACCAAGTACTTC. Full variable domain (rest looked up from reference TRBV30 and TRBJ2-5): SQTIHQWPATLVQPVGSPLSLECTVEGTSNPNLYWYRQAAGRGLQLLFYSVGIGQISSEVPQNLSASRPQDRQFILSSKKLLLSDSGFYLCAWNSLFGTKYFGPGTRLLVL.

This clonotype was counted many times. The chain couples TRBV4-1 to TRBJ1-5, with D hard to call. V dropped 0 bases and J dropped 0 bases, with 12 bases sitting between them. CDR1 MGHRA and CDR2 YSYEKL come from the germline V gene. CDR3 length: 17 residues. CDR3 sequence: CASSQDGSIYSNQPQHF. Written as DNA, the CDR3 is TGCGCCAGCAGCCAAGATGGGAGCATTTATAGCAATCAGCCCCAGCATTTT.

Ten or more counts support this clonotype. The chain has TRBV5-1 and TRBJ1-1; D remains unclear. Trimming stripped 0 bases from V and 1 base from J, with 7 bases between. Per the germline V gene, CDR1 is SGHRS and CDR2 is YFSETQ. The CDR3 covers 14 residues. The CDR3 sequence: CASSLDRQNTEAFF. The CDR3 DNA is TGCGCCAGCAGCTTGGACAGACAGAACACTGAAGCTTTCTTT.

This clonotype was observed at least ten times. The CDR3 sequence: CASSLGGQPKAFF. The CDR3 DNA reads TGTGCCAGCAGCTTAGGGGGACAGCCTAAGGCTTTCTTT. This sequence joins TRBV7-2 and TRBJ1-1, with TRBD1 identical over 7 bases. Losses at the gene ends were 1 base for V and 11 bases for J; bases not matched to a gene: 7. The CDR3 covers 13 residues. CDR1 is SGHTA and CDR2 is FQGNSA in the germline V gene.

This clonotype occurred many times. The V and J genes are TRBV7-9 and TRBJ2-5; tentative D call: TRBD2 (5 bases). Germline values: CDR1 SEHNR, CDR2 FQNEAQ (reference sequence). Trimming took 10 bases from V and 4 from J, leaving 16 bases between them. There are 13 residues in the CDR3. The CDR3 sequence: CATPGEWGETQYF. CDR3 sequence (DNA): TGTGCCACCCCCGGGGAATGGGGAGAGACCCAGTACTTC.

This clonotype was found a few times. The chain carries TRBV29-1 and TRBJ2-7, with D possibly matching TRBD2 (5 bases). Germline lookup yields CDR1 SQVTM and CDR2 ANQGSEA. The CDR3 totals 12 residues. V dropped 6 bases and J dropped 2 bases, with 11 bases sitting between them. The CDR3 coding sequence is TGCAGCGTATCCACGGGAACCTACGAGCAGTACTTC. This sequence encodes CSVSTGTYEQYF.

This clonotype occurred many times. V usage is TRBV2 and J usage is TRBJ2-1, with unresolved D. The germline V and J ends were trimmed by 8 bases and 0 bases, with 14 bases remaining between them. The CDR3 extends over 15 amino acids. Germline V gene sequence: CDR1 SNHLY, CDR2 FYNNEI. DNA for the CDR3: TGTGCCAGCCTCTCCCTCACCCGCTCCTACAATGAGCAGTTCTTC. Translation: CASLSLTRSYNEQFF.

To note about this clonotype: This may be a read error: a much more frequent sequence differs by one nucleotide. CDR3 sequence: CASSLETYYEQFF. CDR3 in DNA: TGCGCCAGCAGCTTGGAAACATACTACGAGCAGTTCTTC. The chain links TRBV5-1 to TRBJ2-1; D is unresolved. The CDR3 loop spans 13 amino acids. Germline CDR1 is SGHRS and CDR2 is YFSETQ. Trimming stripped 0 bases from V and 10 bases from J, with 11 bases between. The whole variable domain, remainder taken from reference TRBV5-1 and TRBJ2-1, is KAGVTQTPRYLIKTRGQQVTLSCSPISGHRSVSWYQQTPGQGLQFLFEYFSETQRNKGNFPGRFSGRQFSNSRSEMNVSTLELGDSALYLCASSLETYYEQFFGPGTRLTVL.

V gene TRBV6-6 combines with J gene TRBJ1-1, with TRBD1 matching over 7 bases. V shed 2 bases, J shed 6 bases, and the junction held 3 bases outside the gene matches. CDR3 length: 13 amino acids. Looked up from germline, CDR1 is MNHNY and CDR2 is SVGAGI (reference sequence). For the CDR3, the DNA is TGTGCCAGCAGTTACGAGGGGGCCGCTGAAGCTTTCTTT. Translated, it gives CASSYEGAAEAFF.

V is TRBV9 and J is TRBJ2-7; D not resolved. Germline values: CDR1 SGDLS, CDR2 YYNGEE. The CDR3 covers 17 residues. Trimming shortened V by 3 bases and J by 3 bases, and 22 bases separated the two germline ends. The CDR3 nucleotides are TGTGCCAGCAGCGATAAAAGTACACCCCTGGGGTACTACGAGCAGTACTTC. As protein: CASSDKSTPLGYYEQYF. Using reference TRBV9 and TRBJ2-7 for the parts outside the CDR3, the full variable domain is DSGVTQTPKHLITATGQRVTLRCSPRSGDLSVYWYQQSLDQGLQFLIQYYNGEERAKGNILERFSAQQFPDLHSELNLSSLELGDSALYFCASSDKSTPLGYYEQYFGPGTRLTVT.